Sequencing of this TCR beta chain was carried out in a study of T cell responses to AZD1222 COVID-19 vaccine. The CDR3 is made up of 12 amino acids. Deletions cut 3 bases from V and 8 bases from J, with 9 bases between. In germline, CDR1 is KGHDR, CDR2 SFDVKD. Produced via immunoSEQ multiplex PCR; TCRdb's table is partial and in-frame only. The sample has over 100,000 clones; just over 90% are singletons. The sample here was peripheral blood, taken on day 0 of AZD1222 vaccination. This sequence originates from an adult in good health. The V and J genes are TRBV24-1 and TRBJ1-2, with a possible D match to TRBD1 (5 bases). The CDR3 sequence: CATSDAGYGYTF. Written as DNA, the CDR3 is TGTGCCACCAGTGATGCAGGGTACGGCTACACCTTC.